The 23 T cell receptor beta chains presented below share a single source sample, sequenced in a study of CD8+ T cells in alopecia areata. Once RNA had been extracted, it was reverse transcribed into cDNA to act as the sequencing template. Produced via immunoSEQ multiplex PCR; TCRdb's table is partial and in-frame only. The sample records around 300,000 clones, 60% being singletons. Treatment given: oral pan-JAK inhibitor, 5-10 mg twice daily. Specimen: CD4+ T cells sorted from blood, collected at week 52, from a patient treated with tofacitinib. These receptor sequences come from a human donor with alopecia areata.

Worth noting for this clone: The same CDR3 also results from other DNA sequences found in this sample. The rearrangement joins TRBV6-6 to TRBJ1-1, with D possibly TRBD1 on 5 matching bases. The CDR3 runs to 13 residues. CDR1 and CDR2 from the germline V gene are MNHNY and SVGAGI (reference sequence). V was pared by 3 bases and J by 11 bases, with 16 bases between. The CDR3 bases are TGTGCCAGCAGTTATTCGACGGGGACGGAGGCTTTCTTT. Protein product: CASSYSTGTEAFF.

The chain uses TRBV6-5 and TRBJ2-1; possibly TRBD1 for D (5 bases). CDR3 length: 15 amino acids. Deletions cut 2 bases from V and 4 bases from J, with 12 bases between. Germline CDR1 reads MNHEY; CDR2 reads SVGAGI. The chain's CDR3 is CASSYSAGQYNEQFF. The CDR3 region has the DNA TGTGCCAGCAGTTACAGCGCAGGGCAGTACAATGAGCAGTTCTTC.

The sample holds many counts of this clone. This rearrangement joins TRBV7-2 to TRBJ1-6; D might be TRBD1 (5 bases). The V gene's germline CDR1 is SGHTA and CDR2 FQGNSA. This CDR3 has 15 amino acids. The V end lost 4 bases, the J end lost 9 bases, and 16 bases lay between the germline ends. The CDR3 DNA reads TGTGCCAGCAGCTCCGACGGGGGAGGCGGTTCACCCCTCCACTTT. It is translated as CASSSDGGGGSPLHF.

The gene calls are TRBV9 and TRBJ1-2, with 11 bases that match TRBD1. The trim removed 4 bases at V and 3 bases at J, leaving 5 bases unmatched. This CDR3 region has 15 residues. Germline assignment: CDR1 SGDLS and CDR2 YYNGEE. In DNA, the CDR3 is TGTGCCAGCAGCTCCCGGGACAGGGGGTACTATGGCTACACCTTC. It specifies CASSSRDRGYYGYTF.

This clone has more than one count but fewer than ten. The chain joins TRBV29-1 to TRBJ1-1, with D uncertain. Germline-derived CDR1 and CDR2 are SQVTM and ANQGSEA. This CDR3 is built from 11 residues. V lost 7 bases, J lost 0 bases, and 6 bases lay in between. CDR3 amino acids: CSETLNTEAFF. CDR3 DNA sequence: TGCAGCGAGACGCTGAACACTGAAGCTTTCTTT.

This clone was seen a few times. The genes are TRBV5-6 and TRBJ2-1; D gene ambiguous. The CDR3 contains 14 residues. Trimming removed 4 bases from V and 6 bases from J, with 14 bases in between. Germline V gives CDR1 SGHDT, CDR2 YYEEEE. CDR3 sequence reads: CASSPPGPVNEQFF. The CDR3 bases are TGTGCCAGCAGCCCGCCGGGTCCCGTCAATGAGCAGTTCTTC.

The rearrangement links TRBV20-1 to TRBJ2-5; no definite D call. From germline, CDR1 is DFQATT and CDR2 SNEGSKA (reference sequence). V lost 4 bases and J 5 bases, leaving 8 bases between the germline ends. The CDR3 spans 11 residues. CDR3 protein: CSAIPLETQYF. DNA of the CDR3: TGCAGTGCTATTCCTCTGGAGACCCAGTACTTC.

This clone was picked up one time. This chain uses TRBV29-1 with TRBJ2-3; TRBD2 matches at 10 bases. The V segment lost 3 bases and the J segment 2 bases; nucleotides outside the gene matches: 5. CDR1 is SQVTM, CDR2 ANQGSEA, per germline. CDR3 length: 15 residues. The CDR3 loop reads CSVEASGGPTDTQYF. The CDR3 DNA reads TGCAGCGTTGAGGCTAGCGGGGGACCCACAGATACGCAGTATTTT.

The V call is TRBV20-1, the J call TRBJ2-1; the D is unclear. Germline values: CDR1 DFQATT, CDR2 SNEGSKA (reference sequence). V was clipped by 0 bases and J by 10 bases, with 4 bases between them. The CDR3 sequence is 10 residues long. In DNA form, the CDR3 reads TGCAGTGCTAGAGACGGCGAGCAGTTCTTC. It translates to CSARDGEQFF.

V is TRBV29-1 and J is TRBJ2-3, with TRBD2 matching 8 bases. Germline CDR1 is SQVTM and CDR2 is ANQGSEA. With V trimmed by 7 bases and J by 5 bases, 11 bases remained unmatched. This CDR3 comprises 14 residues. The CDR3 bases are TGCAGCGCGAGACGAGCGGGGGCCAGAGATACGCAGTATTTT. Translating gives CSARRAGARDTQYF.

The rearrangement uses TRBV5-1 and TRBJ2-5; TRBD1 is a possible D gene (5 bases). The length of the CDR3 is 13 residues. Trimming left V 4 bases short and J 2 bases short, with 9 bases between. CDR1 is SGHRS and CDR2 is YFSETQ in the germline V gene. CDR3 sequence reads: CASSKDIQETQYF. CDR3 coding DNA: TGCGCCAGCAGCAAGGACATACAAGAGACCCAGTACTTC.

This rearrangement joins TRBV30 to TRBJ2-3, with 12 nucleotides matching TRBD2. The ends lost 0 bases at V and 6 bases at J; junction bases unmatched: 19. CDR3 length: 20 amino acids. The germline CDR1 and CDR2 sequences are GTSNPN and SVGIG (reference sequence). The CDR3 DNA reads TGTGCCTGGAGTGTAGGCTTCCCTAGCGGGGGGGCCCTAAGGTTTGATACGCAGTATTTT. Its translation is CAWSVGFPSGGALRFDTQYF. The complete variable domain, with remaining parts taken from reference TRBV30 and TRBJ2-3, reads SQTIHQWPATLVQPVGSPLSLECTVEGTSNPNLYWYRQAAGRGLQLLFYSVGIGQISSEVPQNLSASRPQDRQFILSSKKLLLSDSGFYLCAWSVGFPSGGALRFDTQYFGPGTRLTVL.

The rearrangement links TRBV2 to TRBJ2-5, with D uncertain. Germline CDR1 SNHLY, CDR2 FYNNEI. V gave up 4 bases and J gave up 5 bases, with 17 bases separating them. This CDR3 comprises 15 residues. For the CDR3, the DNA is TGTGCCAGCAGTGGCGTCCTTGACCTCGGGGAGACCCAGTACTTC. It yields the protein CASSGVLDLGETQYF. The full variable domain, its missing parts supplied by reference TRBV2 and TRBJ2-5, is EPEVTQTPSHQVTQMGQEVILRCVPISNHLYFYWYRQILGQKVEFLVSFYNNEISEKSEIFDDQFSVERPDGSNFTLKIRSTKLEDSAMYFCASSGVLDLGETQYFGPGTRLLVL.

This chain's CDR3 is CASSSSYNSPLHF. CDR3 nucleotides: TGTGCCAGCAGCAGCTCCTATAATTCACCCCTCCACTTT. This chain connects TRBV27 to TRBJ1-6; D is unclear. CDR1 is MNHEY and CDR2 is SMNVEV in the germline V gene (reference sequence). The CDR3 extends over 13 amino acids. V lost 6 bases to trimming and J lost 0 bases, with 3 bases between them.

This clone has just one count. The rearrangement uses TRBV5-4 and TRBJ2-5; D is undetermined. Per the germline V gene, CDR1 is SGHNT and CDR2 is YYREEE (reference sequence). V was shortened by 0 bases and J by 1 base, with 7 bases between the two germline ends. The CDR3 has 14 residues. CDR3 sequence reads: CASSLELLQETQYF. CDR3 sequence (DNA): TGTGCCAGCAGCTTGGAACTACTCCAAGAGACCCAGTACTTC. Full variable domain (outside the CDR3, taken from reference TRBV5-4 and TRBJ2-5): ETGVTQSPTHLIKTRGQQVTLRCSSQSGHNTVSWYQQALGQGPQFIFQYYREEENGRGNFPPRFSGLQFPNYSSELNVNALELDDSALYLCASSLELLQETQYFGPGTRLLVL.

This clone was recorded at least ten times. This chain links TRBV7-9 with TRBJ1-4; 7 bases line up with TRBD1. V shed 0 bases and J 4 bases; nucleotides not matched to a gene: 2. CDR3 length: 15 amino acids. Germline V gene data show CDR1 as SEHNR and CDR2 as FQNEAQ (reference sequence). CDR3 residues: CASSLAGQYNEKLFF. In DNA, the CDR3 is TGTGCCAGCAGCTTAGCGGGACAGTATAATGAAAAACTGTTTTTT.

The chain has TRBV11-2 and TRBJ2-1; no firm D call. Germline CDR1 SGHAT, CDR2 FQNNGV. The CDR3 extends over 12 amino acids. With 1 base removed from V and 6 bases from J, the gap between germline ends came to 4 bases. The CDR3 nucleotides read TGTGCCAGCAGCTTAGGCTTCAATGAGCAGTTCTTC. The encoded protein is CASSLGFNEQFF.

This chain links TRBV7-8 with TRBJ2-5; 8 bases map to TRBD2. Losses at the gene ends were 5 bases for V and 4 bases for J; bases not matched to a gene: 9. There are 15 residues in the CDR3. CDR1 is SGHVS, CDR2 FQNEAQ, per germline. DNA for the CDR3: TGTGCCAGCAGCCCGCGGGGGGACCGGAGAGAGACCCAGTACTTC. Amino acid sequence: CASSPRGDRRETQYF.

The gene calls are TRBV7-3 and TRBJ2-7; D not certain. This CDR3 contains 13 residues. The germline CDR1 and CDR2 sequences are SGHTA and FQGTGA. V lost 2 bases and J lost 5, with 10 bases in between. The CDR3 DNA follows: TGTGCCAGCAGCTTAGCCGGGTCCCACGAGCAGTACTTC. Residues: CASSLAGSHEQYF.

This clone was seen a few times. Distinct nucleotide sequences in the sample also encode this CDR3. J is TRBJ1-1 and V is TRBV5-1; D is perhaps TRBD1 (5 bases). There are 14 residues in the CDR3. CDR1 is SGHRS and CDR2 is YFSETQ in the germline V gene. Trimming removed 4 bases from V and 5 bases from J, with 15 bases in between. The CDR3: CASSPQGAGTEAFF. In DNA form, the CDR3 reads TGCGCCAGCAGCCCCCAGGGAGCGGGAACTGAAGCTTTCTTT.

This chain's CDR3 is CASSGGDYGYTF. In DNA, the CDR3 is TGTGCCAGCTCTGGCGGAGACTATGGCTACACCTTC. The chain carries TRBV18 and TRBJ1-2; D gene uncertain. This CDR3 has 12 amino acids. V gave up 6 bases and J gave up 3 bases, with 8 bases separating them. Germline CDR1 and CDR2: KGHSH and LQKENI.

This clone was observed once. This rearrangement joins TRBV2 to TRBJ1-2; D is perhaps TRBD1 (5 bases). The germline gives CDR1 SNHLY, CDR2 FYNNEI. The CDR3 has 13 amino acids. Trimming pared 7 bases from V and 8 bases from J, leaving 17 bases between. CDR3 nucleotide sequence: TGTGCCAGCAAGAAGGGAGGGGCGAGCGGCTACACCTTC. The encoded protein is CASKKGGASGYTF. Variable domain in full (rest from reference TRBV2 and TRBJ1-2): EPEVTQTPSHQVTQMGQEVILRCVPISNHLYFYWYRQILGQKVEFLVSFYNNEISEKSEIFDDQFSVERPDGSNFTLKIRSTKLEDSAMYFCASKKGGASGYTFGSGTRLTVV.

A remark on this clone: Within the sample, other DNA sequences also encode this same CDR3. J is TRBJ2-2 and V is TRBV30; D call uncertain. The CDR3 is 14 amino acids. Deletions cut 0 bases from V and 1 base from J, with 6 bases between. The germline CDR1 and CDR2 sequences are GTSNPN and SVGIG (reference sequence). The CDR3 nucleotides are TGTGCCTGGAGTGTACTGGGGAACACCGGGGAGCTGTTTTTT. Protein sequence: CAWSVLGNTGELFF.